A single TCR beta chain is shown here with its context. Its target is not known. CDR3 length equals 15 residues. V dropped 5 bases and J dropped 6; count of bases not matched to a gene: 8. Germline V gives CDR1 MDHEN, CDR2 SYDVKM. CD4+ T cells that had been cultured provided DNA sequenced with the Oncomine TCR Beta short-read assay. TCRdb re-analysed the PCR reads in MiXCR, keeping a single row per CDR3 protein. The sample includes some 20,000 distinct CDR3 sequences, around 29% of them seen just once. Treatment here: approximately nine-day PBMC culture with coronavirus spike peptide pools or control peptides (ViraFEST assay). ViraFEST grew antigen-specific T cells using peptide pools, then sequenced TCRs. The data stem from a study of vaccination and CD4 T cells after COVID-19. Study outcomes and limitations: There were relatively few convalescent patients studied, and there were no early post-infection timepoints.

This receptor was obtained from a human donor with COVID-19. This rearrangement joins TRBV28 to TRBJ1-5; 9 bases line up with TRBD1. The sequenced sample consisted of cultured CD4+ T cells from blood. This CDR3 reads CASSPAGQGVQPQHF. In DNA form, the CDR3 reads TGTGCCAGCAGTCCGGCGGGACAGGGAGTTCAGCCCCAGCATTTT.